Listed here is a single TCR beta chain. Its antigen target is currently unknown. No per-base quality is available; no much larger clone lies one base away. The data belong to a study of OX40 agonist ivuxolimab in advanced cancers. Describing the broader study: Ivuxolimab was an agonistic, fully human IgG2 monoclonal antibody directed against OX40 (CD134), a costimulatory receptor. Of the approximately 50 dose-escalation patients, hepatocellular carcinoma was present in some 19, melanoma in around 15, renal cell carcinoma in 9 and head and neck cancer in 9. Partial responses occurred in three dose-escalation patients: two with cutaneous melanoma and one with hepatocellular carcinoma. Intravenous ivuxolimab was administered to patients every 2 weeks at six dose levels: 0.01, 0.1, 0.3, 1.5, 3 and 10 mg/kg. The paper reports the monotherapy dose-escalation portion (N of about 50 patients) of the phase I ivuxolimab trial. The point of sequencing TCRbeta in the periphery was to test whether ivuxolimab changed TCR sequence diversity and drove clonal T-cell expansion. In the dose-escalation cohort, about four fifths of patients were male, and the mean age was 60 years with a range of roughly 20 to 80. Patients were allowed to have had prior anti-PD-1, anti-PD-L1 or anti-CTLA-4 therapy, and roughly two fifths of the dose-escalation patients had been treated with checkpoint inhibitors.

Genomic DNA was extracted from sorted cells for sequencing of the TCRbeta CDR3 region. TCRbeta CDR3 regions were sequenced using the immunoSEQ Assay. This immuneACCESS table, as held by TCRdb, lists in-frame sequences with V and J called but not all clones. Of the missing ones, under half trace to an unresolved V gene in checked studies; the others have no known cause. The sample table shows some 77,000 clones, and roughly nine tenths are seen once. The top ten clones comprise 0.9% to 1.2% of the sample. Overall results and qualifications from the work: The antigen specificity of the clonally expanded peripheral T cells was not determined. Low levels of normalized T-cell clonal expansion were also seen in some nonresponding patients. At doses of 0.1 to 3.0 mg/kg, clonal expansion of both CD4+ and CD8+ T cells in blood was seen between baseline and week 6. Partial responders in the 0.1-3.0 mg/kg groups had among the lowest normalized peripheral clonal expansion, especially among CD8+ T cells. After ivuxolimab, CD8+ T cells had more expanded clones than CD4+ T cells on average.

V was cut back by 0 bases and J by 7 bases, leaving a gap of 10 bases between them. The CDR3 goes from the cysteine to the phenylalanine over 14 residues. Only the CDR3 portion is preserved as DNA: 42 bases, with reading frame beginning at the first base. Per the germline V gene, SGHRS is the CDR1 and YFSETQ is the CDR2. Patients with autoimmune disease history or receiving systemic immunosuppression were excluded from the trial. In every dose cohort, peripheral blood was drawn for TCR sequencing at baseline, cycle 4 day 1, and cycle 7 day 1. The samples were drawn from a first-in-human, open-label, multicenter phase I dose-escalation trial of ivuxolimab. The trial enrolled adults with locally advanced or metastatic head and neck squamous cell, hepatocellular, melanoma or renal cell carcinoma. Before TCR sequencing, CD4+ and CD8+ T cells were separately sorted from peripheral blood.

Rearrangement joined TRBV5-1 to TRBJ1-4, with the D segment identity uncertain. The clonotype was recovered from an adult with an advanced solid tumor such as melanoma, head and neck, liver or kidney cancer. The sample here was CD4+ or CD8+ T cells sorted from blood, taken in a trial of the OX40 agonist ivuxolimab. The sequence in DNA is TGCGCCAGCAGCTTGGGTATACAGACTGAAAAACTGTTTTTT. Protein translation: CASSLGIQTEKLFF.